This section outlines one T cell receptor beta chain sequence together with its context. Antigen unknown. These data belong to a study of CXCR3-negative and CXCR3-positive naive CD8 T cells. Study observations and caveats: Relative to CXCR3-negative naive cells, CXCR3-positive naive cells had more hydrophobic TRB CDR3s.

UMI labels and 5' RACE were used to prepare the TRB cDNA libraries. One entry per CDR3 protein, without DNA, is what TCRdb gives after re-calling the 5' RACE reads. The sample yields 130,000 to 150,000 distinct CDR3 sequences, of which the top ten take up 0.25% to 0.3%. Germline assignment: CDR1 SGHNT and CDR2 YYREEE (reference sequence). This CDR3 is 19 amino acids long. The sample taken for sequencing was naive CXCR3+ CD8+ T cells from blood. The subset here: CD45RO-CCR7+CD27+CD95- naive CD8+ T cells expressing CXCR3 (TNR3+). This clonotype was obtained from a human donor in good health. Some clones in this sample may be carry-over from other donors' samples. V is TRBV5-4 and J is TRBJ2-1; the D gene TCRdb calls, TRBD2, cannot be checked with no DNA. The CDR3 loop is CASSLKGLAGGPDYNEQFF.